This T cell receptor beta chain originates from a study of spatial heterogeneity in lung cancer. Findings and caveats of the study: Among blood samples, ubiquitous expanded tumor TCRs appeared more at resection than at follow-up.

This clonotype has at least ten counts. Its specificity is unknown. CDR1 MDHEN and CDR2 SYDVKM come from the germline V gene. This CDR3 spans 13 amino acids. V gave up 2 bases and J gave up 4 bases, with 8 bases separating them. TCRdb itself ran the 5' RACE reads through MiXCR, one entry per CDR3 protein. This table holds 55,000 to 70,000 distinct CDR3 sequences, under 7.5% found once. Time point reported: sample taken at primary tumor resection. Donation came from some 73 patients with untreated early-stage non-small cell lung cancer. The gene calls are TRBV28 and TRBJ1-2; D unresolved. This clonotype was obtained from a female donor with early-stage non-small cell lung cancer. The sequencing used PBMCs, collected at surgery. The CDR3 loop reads CASSLAPTYGYTF. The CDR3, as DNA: TGTGCCAGCAGTTTAGCACCCACCTATGGCTACACCTTC.